The 9 T cell receptor beta chains below all came from one sample that was sequenced in a study of OX40 agonist ivuxolimab in advanced cancers. Data came from immunoSEQ multiplex PCR; TCRdb stores just in-frame clones and leaves some out. The sample consists of about 100,000 clones, 70% to 90% of them appearing once. This sample comprised CD4+ or CD8+ T cells sorted from blood, obtained in a trial of the OX40 agonist ivuxolimab. Every receptor here comes from an adult with an advanced solid tumor such as melanoma, head and neck, liver or kidney cancer.

The V and J genes are TRBV28 and TRBJ2-2, with D unclear. Looked up from germline, CDR1 is MDHEN and CDR2 is SYDVKM. The CDR3 contains 16 residues. Trimming took 4 bases from V and 3 from J, leaving 15 bases between them. The CDR3 loop reads CASSSPFAAYTGELFF. CDR3 bases: TGTGCCAGCAGTTCCCCTTTCGCAGCATACACCGGGGAGCTGTTTTTT.

This rearrangement joins TRBV9 to TRBJ2-3; D not certain. V lost 4 bases, J lost 4 bases, and 10 bases lay in between. In germline, CDR1 is SGDLS, CDR2 YYNGEE. This CDR3 has 13 residues. Here the CDR3 reads CASSPGPSDTQYF. The CDR3, as DNA: TGTGCCAGCAGCCCAGGACCGTCAGATACGCAGTATTTT.

J is TRBJ2-5 and V is TRBV5-1; D remains ambiguous. There are 15 residues in the CDR3. The germline V gene has CDR1 SGHRS and CDR2 YFSETQ. The V and J ends lost 6 bases and 3 bases respectively, with 18 bases between them. The CDR3 protein is CASTKTPGGEETQYF. CDR3 bases: TGCGCCAGCACCAAAACTCCCGGTGGCGAAGAGACCCAGTACTTC.

The V gene is TRBV7-6, the J gene TRBJ2-7; D may be TRBD1 or TRBD2 (7 bases each). There are 15 residues in the CDR3. V dropped 7 bases and J dropped 5 bases, with 21 bases sitting between them. Germline V lookup: CDR1 SGHVS, CDR2 FNYEAQ. The CDR3, as DNA: TGTGCCAGCATCACGAAGACAGGGAGGGGAAACGAGCAGTACTTC. It codes for CASITKTGRGNEQYF.

V gene TRBV30 combines with J gene TRBJ2-1; TRBD2 agrees at 13 bases. The CDR3 has 15 amino acids. V gave up 2 bases and J gave up 14 bases; unmatched junction bases: 12. In germline, CDR1 is GTSNPN, CDR2 SVGIG (reference sequence). This CDR3 is CAWSSPGTSGTREFF. In nucleotides, the CDR3 is TGTGCCTGGAGTTCTCCCGGGACTAGCGGGACTCGAGAGTTCTTC.

This chain links TRBV10-1 with TRBJ1-3; a possible D gene is TRBD1 (5 bases). This CDR3 contains 17 residues. Trimming pared 1 base from V and 2 bases from J, leaving 15 bases between. CDR1 and CDR2 (germline): WNHNN, SYGVQD (reference sequence). The CDR3 sequence is CASSEFRALRTGNTIYF. DNA for the CDR3: TGCGCCAGCAGTGAGTTCAGGGCCCTAAGGACTGGAAACACCATATATTTT.

The chain joins TRBV19 to TRBJ1-2; 10 positions match TRBD1. J was trimmed by 6 bases and V by 7 bases; bases with no gene match: 8. Germline V gives CDR1 LNHDA, CDR2 SQIVND (reference sequence). This CDR3 contains 14 residues. CDR3 loop: CASILRGTGDGYTF. The CDR3 DNA sequence: TGTGCCAGTATCCTACGAGGGACAGGGGATGGCTACACCTTC.

The J gene is TRBJ1-4, the V gene TRBV6-1, with TRBD1 as a possible D gene (5 bases). Germline values: CDR1 MNHNS, CDR2 SASEGT. The V and J ends lost 3 bases and 3 bases respectively, with 11 bases between them. The CDR3 spans 15 residues. The DNA of the CDR3 is TGTGCCAGCAGTGATGGGGGTACAGCTAATGAAAAACTGTTTTTT. Translation gives CASSDGGTANEKLFF.

The CDR3 region has the DNA TGCGCCAGCAGCACAGACAGGGGGCGCACCGGGGAGCTGTTTTTT. Its protein is CASSTDRGRTGELFF. The V gene is TRBV5-1, the J gene TRBJ2-2; 10 bases are a match to TRBD1. Germline V lookup: CDR1 SGHRS, CDR2 YFSETQ. This CDR3 has 15 amino acids. Trimming removed 4 bases from V and 4 bases from J; junction bases left unmatched: 4.